This T cell receptor beta chain was documented in a study of radiotherapy plus CTLA-4 blockade in lung cancer. Some clones are missing from TCRdb's copy, which holds only in-frame ones; the method was immunoSEQ multiplex PCR. The data show around 70,000 clones, with approximately 79% seen just once and more than 15% held by the top ten. CDR3 length: 15 residues. Germline V gene data show CDR1 as SGHTA and CDR2 as FQGNSA. The trim removed 1 base at V and 2 bases at J, leaving 5 bases unmatched. The rearrangement links TRBV7-2 to TRBJ2-7; 7 bases line up with TRBD2. The sample here was peripheral blood, taken from a patient treated with radiotherapy plus ipilimumab. The TCR comes from a human donor with non-small cell lung cancer whose response to radiotherapy plus ipilimumab could not be evaluated. Some clones in this sample may be carry-over from other donors' samples. CDR3 DNA sequence: TGTGCCAGCAGCTTAGGGGGCGGGGGAACCTACGAGCAGTACTTC. Protein: CASSLGGGGTYEQYF.